A single T cell receptor beta chain is shown here with its context. The germline gene is not matched at one end of the junction; a read error may be the cause. These data are taken from a study of blood T cell repertoires in COVID-19. About the research overall: Samples taken during acute and convalescent COVID-19 were collected in the United States, Italy and Spain.

Libraries were prepared by immunoSEQ multiplex PCR; TCRdb keeps only in-frame clonotypes and omits some of them. This table has approximately 97,000 clones, 75% to 90% appearing once. Germline V CDR1 and CDR2: SGHRS, YFSETQ. The CDR3 extends over 13 amino acids. The sequenced sample consisted of peripheral blood. The V gene is TRBV5-1, the J gene TRBJ1-5, with no clear D. This sequence was found in an elderly man with acute or convalescent COVID-19. The CDR3 region is CASSFTSDQPQHF. The CDR3 coding sequence is TGCGCCAGCAGCTTTACTAGCGATCAGCCCCAGCATTTT.